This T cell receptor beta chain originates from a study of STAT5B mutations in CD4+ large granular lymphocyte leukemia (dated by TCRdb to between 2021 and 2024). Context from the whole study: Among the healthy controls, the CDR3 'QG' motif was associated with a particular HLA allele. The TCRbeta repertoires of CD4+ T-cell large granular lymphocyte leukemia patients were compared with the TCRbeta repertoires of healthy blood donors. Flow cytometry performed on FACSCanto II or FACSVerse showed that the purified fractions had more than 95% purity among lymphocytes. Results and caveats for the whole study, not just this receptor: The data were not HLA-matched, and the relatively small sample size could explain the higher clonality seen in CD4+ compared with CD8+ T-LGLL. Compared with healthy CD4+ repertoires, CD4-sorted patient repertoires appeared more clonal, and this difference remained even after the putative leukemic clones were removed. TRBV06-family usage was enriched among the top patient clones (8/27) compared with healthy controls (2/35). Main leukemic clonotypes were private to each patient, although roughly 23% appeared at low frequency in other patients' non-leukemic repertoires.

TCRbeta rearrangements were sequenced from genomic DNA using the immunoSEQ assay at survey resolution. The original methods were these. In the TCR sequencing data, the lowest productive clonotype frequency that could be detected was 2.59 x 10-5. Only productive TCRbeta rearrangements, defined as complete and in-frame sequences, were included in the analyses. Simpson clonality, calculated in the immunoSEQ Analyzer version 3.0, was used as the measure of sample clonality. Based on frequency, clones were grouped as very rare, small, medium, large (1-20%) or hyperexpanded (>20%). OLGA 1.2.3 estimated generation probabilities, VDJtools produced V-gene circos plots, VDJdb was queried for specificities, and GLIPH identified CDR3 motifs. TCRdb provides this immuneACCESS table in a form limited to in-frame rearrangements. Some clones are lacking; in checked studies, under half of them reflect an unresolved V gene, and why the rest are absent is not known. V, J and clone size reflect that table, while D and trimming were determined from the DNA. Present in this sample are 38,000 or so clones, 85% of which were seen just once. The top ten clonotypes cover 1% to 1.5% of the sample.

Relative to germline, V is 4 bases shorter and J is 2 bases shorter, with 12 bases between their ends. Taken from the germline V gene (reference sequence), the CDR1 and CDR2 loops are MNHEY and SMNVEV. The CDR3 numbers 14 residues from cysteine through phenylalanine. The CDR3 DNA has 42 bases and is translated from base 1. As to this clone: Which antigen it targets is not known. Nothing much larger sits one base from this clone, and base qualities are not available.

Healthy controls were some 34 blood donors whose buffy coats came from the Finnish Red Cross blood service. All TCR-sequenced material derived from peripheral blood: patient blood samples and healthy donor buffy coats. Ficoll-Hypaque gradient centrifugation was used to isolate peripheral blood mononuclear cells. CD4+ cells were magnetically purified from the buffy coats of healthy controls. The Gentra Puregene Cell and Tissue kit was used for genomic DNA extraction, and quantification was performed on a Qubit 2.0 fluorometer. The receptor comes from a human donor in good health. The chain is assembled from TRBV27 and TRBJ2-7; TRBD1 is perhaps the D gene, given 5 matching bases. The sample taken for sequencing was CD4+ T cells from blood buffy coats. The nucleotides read TGTGCCAGCAGTTCCTGGGGCGCTCCCTACGAGCAGTACTTC. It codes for CASSSWGAPYEQYF.